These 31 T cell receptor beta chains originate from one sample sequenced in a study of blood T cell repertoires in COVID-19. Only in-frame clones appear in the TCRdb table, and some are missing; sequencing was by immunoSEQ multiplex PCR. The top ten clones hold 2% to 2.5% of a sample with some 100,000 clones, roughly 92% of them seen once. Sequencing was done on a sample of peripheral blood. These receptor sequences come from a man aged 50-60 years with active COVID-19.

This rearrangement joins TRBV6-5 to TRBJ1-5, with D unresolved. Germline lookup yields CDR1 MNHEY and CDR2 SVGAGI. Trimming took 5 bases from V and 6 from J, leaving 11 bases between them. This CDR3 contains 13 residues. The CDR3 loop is CASSLTNGQPQHF. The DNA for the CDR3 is TGTGCCAGCAGTCTCACGAACGGTCAGCCCCAGCATTTT.

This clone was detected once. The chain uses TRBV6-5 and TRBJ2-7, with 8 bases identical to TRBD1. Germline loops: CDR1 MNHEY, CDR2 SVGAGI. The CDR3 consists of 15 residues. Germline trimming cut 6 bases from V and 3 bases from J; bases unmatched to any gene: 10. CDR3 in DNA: TGTGCCAGCAGCCCCGGGCAGGGGGCCTTCTACGAGCAGTACGTC. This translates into CASSPGQGAFYEQYV.

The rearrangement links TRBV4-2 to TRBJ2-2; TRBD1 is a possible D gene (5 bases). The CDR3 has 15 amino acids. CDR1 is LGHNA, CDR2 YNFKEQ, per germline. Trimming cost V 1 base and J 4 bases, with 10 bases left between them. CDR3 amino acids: CASSQGRGPTGELFF. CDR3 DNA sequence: TGTGCCAGCAGCCAAGGAAGGGGTCCCACCGGGGAGCTGTTTTTT.

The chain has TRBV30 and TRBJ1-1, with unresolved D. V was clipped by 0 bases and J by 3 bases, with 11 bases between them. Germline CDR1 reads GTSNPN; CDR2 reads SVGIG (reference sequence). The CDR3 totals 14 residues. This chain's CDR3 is CAWSVGWGDTEAFF. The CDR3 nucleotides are TGTGCCTGGAGTGTCGGATGGGGAGACACTGAAGCTTTCTTT.

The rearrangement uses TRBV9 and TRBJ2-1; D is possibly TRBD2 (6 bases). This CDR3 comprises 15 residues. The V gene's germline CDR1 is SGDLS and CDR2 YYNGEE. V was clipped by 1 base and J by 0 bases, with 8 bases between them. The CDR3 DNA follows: TGTGCCAGCAGCGTACAGGAGGGCTCCTACAATGAGCAGTTCTTC. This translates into CASSVQEGSYNEQFF.

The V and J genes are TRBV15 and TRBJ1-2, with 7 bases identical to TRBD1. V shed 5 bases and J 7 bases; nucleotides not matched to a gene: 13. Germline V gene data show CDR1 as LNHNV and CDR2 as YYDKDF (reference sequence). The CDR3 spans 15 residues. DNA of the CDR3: TGTGCCACCAGCGGCAAGGCAGGGGGAGGAAGTGGCTACACCTTC. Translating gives CATSGKAGGGSGYTF.

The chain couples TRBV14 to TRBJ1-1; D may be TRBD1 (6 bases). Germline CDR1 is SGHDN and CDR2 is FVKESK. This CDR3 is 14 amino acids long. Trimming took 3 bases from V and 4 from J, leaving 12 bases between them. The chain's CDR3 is CASSQDSVLTEAFF. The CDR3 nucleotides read TGTGCCAGCAGCCAGGACAGCGTCCTCACTGAAGCTTTCTTT.

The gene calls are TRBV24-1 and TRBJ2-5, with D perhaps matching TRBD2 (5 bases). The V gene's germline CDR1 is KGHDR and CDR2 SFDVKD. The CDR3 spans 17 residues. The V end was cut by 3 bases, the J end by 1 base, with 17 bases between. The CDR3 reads CATSDPPRTGSQETQYF. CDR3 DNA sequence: TGTGCCACCAGTGATCCCCCTAGAACGGGAAGCCAAGAGACCCAGTACTTC.

CDR3 loop: CASSQASAFSTEAFF. The DNA for the CDR3 is TGCGCCAGCAGCCAAGCGAGCGCCTTTAGTACTGAAGCTTTCTTT. The chain uses TRBV4-1 and TRBJ1-1; D gene unclear. Germline values: CDR1 MGHRA, CDR2 YSYEKL. This CDR3 has 15 residues. V was shortened by 1 base and J by 5 bases, with 14 bases between the two germline ends.

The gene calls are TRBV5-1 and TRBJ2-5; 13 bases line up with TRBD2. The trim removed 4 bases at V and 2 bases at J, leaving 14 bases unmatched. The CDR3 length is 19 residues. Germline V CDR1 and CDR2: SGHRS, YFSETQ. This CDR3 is CASSPWGTSGISRQETQYF. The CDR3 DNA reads TGCGCCAGCAGCCCCTGGGGGACTAGCGGGATCAGCAGACAAGAGACCCAGTACTTC.

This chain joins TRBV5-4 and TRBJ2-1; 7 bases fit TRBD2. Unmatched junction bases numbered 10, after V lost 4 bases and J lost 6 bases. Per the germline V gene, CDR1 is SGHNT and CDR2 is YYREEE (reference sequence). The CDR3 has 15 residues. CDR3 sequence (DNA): TGTGCCAGCAGCAACGGACTAGTAGGCGGCAATGAGCAGTTCTTC. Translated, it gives CASSNGLVGGNEQFF.

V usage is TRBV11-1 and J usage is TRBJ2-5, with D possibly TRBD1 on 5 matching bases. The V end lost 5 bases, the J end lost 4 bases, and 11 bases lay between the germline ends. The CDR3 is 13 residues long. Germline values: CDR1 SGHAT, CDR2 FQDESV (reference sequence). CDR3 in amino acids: CASSPRALETQYF. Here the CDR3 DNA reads TGTGCCAGCAGCCCCAGGGCCTTAGAGACCCAGTACTTC.

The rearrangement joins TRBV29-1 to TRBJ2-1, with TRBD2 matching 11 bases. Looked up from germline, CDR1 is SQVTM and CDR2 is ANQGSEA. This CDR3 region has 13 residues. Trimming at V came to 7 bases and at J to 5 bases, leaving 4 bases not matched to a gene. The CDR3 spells CSAGTSGNNEQFF. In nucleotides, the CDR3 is TGCAGCGCTGGGACTAGCGGCAACAATGAGCAGTTCTTC.

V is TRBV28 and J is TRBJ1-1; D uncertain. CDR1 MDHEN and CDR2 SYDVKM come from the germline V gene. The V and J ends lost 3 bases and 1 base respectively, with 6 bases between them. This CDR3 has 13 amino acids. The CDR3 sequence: CASSFLRNTEAFF. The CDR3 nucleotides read TGTGCCAGCAGTTTTCTCCGGAACACTGAAGCTTTCTTT. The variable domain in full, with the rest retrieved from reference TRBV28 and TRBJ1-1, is DVKVTQSSRYLVKRTGEKVFLECVQDMDHENMFWYRQDPGLGLRLIYFSYDVKMKEKGDIPEGYSVSREKKERFSLILESASTNQTSMYLCASSFLRNTEAFFGQGTRLTVV.

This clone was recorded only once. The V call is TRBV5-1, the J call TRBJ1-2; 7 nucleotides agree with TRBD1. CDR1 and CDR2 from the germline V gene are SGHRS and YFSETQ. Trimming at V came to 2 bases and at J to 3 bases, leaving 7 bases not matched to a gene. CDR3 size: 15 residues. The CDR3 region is CASSFHRGIYYGYTF. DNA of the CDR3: TGCGCCAGCAGCTTCCACAGGGGAATCTACTATGGCTACACCTTC.

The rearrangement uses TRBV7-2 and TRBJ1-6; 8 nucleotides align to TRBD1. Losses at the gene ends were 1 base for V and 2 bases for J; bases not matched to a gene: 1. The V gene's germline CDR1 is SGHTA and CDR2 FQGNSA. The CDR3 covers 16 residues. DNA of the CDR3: TGTGCCAGCAGCTTAGGGACAGGGACCTATAATTCACCCCTCCACTTT. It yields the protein CASSLGTGTYNSPLHF.

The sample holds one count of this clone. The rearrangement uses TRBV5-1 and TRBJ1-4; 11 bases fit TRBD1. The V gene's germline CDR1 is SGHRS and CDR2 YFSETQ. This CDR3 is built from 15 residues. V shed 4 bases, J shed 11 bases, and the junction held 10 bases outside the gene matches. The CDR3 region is CASSRGTGGEVKLFF. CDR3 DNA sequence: TGCGCCAGCAGCCGCGGGACAGGGGGGGAGGTTAAACTGTTTTTT.

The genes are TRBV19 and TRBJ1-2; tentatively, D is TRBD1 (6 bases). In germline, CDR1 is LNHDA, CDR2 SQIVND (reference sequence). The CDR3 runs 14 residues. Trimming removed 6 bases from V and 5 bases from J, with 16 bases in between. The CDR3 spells CASSGRGRLYGYTF. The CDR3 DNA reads TGTGCCAGTAGCGGGCGGGGGCGGTTATATGGCTACACCTTC.

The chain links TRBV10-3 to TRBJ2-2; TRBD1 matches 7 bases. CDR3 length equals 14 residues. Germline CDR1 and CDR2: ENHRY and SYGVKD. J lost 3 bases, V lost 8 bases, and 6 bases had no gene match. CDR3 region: CAIGPGTDTGELFF. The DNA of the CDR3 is TGTGCCATCGGCCCTGGGACAGACACCGGGGAGCTGTTTTTT.

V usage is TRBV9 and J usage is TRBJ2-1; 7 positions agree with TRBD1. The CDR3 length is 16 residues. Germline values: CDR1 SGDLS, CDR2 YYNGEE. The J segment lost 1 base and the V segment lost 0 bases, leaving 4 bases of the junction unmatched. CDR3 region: CASSVDRGRSYNEQFF. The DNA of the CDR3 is TGTGCCAGCAGCGTAGACAGGGGACGATCCTACAATGAGCAGTTCTTC.

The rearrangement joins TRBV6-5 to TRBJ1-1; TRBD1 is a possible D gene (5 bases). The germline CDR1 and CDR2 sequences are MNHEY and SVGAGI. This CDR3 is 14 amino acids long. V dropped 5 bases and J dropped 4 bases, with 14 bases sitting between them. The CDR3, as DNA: TGTGCCAGCAGTCCCGAAGGGGTAGGCACTGAAGCTTTCTTT. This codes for CASSPEGVGTEAFF.

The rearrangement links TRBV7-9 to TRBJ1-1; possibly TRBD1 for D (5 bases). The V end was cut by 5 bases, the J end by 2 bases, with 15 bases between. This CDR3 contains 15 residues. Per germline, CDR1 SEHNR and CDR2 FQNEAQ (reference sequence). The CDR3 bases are TGTGCCAGCAGCCTACCCCAGGGATTAAACACTGAAGCTTTCTTT. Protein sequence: CASSLPQGLNTEAFF.

CDR3 loop: CASSAGTKLREEQFF. In DNA form, the CDR3 reads TGCGCCAGCAGCGCCGGGACAAAGCTAAGGGAGGAGCAGTTCTTC. V gene TRBV10-2 combines with J gene TRBJ2-1, with a possible D match to TRBD1 (6 bases). The CDR3 spans 15 residues. Trimming took off 6 bases at V and 10 bases at J, with 22 bases between the two ends. The germline V gene encodes CDR1 WSHSY and CDR2 SAAADI.

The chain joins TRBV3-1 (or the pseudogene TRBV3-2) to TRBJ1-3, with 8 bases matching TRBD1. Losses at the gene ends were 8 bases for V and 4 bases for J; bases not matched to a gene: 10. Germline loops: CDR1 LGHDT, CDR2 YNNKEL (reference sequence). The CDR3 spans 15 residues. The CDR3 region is CASRAQGAGGNTIYF. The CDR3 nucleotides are TGTGCCAGCCGGGCCCAGGGGGCGGGGGGAAACACCATATATTTT.

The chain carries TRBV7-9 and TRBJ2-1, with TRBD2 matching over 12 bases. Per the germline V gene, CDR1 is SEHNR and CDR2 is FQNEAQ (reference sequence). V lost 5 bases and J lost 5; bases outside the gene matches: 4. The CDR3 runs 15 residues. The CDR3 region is CASSIRLAGDNEQFF. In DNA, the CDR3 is TGTGCCAGCAGCATACGACTAGCGGGGGACAATGAGCAGTTCTTC.

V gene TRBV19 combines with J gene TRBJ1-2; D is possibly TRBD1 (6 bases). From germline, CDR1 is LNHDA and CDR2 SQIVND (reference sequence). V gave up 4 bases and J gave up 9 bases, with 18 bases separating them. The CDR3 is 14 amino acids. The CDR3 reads CASSTHLTGLSYTF. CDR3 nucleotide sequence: TGTGCCAGTAGTACCCACTTGACAGGTCTTAGCTACACCTTC.

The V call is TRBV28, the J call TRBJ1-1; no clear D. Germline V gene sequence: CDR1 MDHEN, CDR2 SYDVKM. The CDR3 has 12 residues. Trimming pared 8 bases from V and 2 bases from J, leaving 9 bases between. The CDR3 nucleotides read TGTGCCAGCGCTTGGGCTAACACTGAAGCTTTCTTT. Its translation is CASAWANTEAFF.

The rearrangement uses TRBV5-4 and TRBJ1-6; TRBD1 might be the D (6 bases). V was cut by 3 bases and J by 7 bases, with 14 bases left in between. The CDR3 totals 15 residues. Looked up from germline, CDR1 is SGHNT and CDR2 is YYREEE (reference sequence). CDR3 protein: CASSSGGQRNSPLHF. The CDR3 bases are TGTGCCAGCAGCTCGGGAGGACAGAGAAATTCACCCCTCCACTTT.

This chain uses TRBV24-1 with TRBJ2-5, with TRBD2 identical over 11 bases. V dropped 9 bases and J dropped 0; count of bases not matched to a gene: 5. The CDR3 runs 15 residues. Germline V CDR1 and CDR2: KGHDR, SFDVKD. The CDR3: CATQASGGYQETQYF. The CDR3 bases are TGTGCCACCCAGGCTAGCGGGGGGTACCAAGAGACCCAGTACTTC.

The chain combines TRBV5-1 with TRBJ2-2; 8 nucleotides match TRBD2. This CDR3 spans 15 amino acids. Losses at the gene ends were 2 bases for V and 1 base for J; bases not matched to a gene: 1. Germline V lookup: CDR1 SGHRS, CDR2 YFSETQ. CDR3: CASSFAGGNTGELFF. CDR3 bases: TGCGCCAGCAGCTTTGCGGGGGGGAACACCGGGGAGCTGTTTTTT.

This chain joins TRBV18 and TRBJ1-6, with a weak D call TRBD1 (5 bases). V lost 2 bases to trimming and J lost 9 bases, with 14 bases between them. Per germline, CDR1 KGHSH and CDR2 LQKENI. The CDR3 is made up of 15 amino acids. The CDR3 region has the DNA TGTGCCAGCTCACCAGGACGAATCCAGGGTTCACCCCTCCACTTT. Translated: CASSPGRIQGSPLHF. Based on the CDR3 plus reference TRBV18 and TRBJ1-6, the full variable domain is NAGVMQNPRHLVRRRGQEARLRCSPMKGHSHVYWYRQLPEEGLKFMVYLQKENIIDESGMPKERFSAEFPKEGPSILRIQQVVRGDSAAYFCASSPGRIQGSPLHFGNGTRLTVT.